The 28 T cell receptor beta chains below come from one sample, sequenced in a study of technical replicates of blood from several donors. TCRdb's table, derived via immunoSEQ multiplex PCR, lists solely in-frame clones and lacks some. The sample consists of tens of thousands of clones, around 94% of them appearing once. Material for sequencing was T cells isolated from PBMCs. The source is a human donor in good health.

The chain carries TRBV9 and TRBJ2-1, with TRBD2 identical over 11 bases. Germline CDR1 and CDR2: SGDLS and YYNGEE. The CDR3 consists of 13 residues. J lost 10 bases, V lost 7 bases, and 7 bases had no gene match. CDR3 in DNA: TGTGCCAGCGCGACTAGCGGGACGGGCGAGCAGTTCTTC. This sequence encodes CASATSGTGEQFF.

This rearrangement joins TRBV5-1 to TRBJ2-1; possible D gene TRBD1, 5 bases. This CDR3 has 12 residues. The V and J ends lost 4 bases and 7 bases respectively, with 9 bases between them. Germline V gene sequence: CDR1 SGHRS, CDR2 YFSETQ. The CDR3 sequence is CASSPDSNEQFF. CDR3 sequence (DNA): TGCGCCAGCAGCCCCGACAGTAATGAGCAGTTCTTC. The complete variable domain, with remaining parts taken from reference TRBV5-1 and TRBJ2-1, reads KAGVTQTPRYLIKTRGQQVTLSCSPISGHRSVSWYQQTPGQGLQFLFEYFSETQRNKGNFPGRFSGRQFSNSRSEMNVSTLELGDSALYLCASSPDSNEQFFGPGTRLTVL.

The CDR3 coding sequence is TGTGCCAGCAGAACCGGGACTTCTAATTCACCCCTCCACTTT. Amino acid sequence: CASRTGTSNSPLHF. The chain uses TRBV2 and TRBJ1-6; the D gene is possibly TRBD1 (5 bases). CDR1 and CDR2 (germline): SNHLY, FYNNEI. The CDR3 runs to 14 residues. Trimming shortened V by 6 bases and J by 6 bases, and 12 bases separated the two germline ends.

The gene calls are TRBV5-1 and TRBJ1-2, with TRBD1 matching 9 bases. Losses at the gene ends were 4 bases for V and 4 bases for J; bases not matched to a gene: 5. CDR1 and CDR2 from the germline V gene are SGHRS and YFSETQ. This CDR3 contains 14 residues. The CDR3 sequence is CASSATGGVYGYTF. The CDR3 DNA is TGCGCCAGCAGCGCCACAGGGGGCGTCTATGGCTACACCTTC.

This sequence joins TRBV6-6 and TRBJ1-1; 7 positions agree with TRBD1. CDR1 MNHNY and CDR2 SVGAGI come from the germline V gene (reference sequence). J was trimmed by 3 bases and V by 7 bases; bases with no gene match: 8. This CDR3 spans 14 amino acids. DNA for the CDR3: TGTGCCAGCAATATAGAGAGGGGGCACACTGAAGCTTTCTTT. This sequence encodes CASNIERGHTEAFF.

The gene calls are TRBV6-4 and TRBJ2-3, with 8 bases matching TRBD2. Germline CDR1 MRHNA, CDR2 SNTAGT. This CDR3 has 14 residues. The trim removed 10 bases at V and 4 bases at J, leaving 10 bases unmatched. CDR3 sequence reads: CATHYGRAPDTQYF. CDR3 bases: TGTGCCACTCACTACGGGAGGGCCCCAGATACGCAGTATTTT.

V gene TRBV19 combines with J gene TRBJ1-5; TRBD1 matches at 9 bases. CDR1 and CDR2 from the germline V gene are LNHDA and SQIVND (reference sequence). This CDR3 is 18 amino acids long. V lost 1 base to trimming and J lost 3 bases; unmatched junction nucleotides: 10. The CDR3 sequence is CASSIVLWGTGNNQPQHF. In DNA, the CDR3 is TGTGCCAGTAGTATAGTGCTGTGGGGGACAGGGAACAATCAGCCCCAGCATTTT.

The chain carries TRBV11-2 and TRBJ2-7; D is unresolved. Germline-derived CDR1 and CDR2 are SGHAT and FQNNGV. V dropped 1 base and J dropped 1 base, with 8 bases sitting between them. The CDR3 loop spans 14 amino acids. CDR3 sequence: CASSLGPVSYEQYF. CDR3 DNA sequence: TGTGCCAGCAGCTTAGGTCCAGTATCCTACGAGCAGTACTTC.

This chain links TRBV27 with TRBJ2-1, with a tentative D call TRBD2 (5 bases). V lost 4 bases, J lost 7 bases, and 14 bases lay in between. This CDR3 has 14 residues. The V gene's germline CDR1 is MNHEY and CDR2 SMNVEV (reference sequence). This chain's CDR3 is CASSWGGLSNEQFF. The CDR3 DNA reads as TGTGCCAGCAGTTGGGGTGGACTCTCTAATGAGCAGTTCTTC.

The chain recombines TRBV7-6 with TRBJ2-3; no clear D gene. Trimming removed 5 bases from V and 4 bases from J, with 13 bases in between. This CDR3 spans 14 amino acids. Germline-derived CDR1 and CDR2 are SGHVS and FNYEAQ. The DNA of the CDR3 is TGTGCCAGCAGCCCCCGAACGGCGGCAGATACGCAGTATTTT. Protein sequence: CASSPRTAADTQYF.

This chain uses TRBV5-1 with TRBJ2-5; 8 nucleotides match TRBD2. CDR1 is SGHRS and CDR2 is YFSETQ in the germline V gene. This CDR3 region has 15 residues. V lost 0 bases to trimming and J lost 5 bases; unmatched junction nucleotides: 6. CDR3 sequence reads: CASSLGGLAMETQYF. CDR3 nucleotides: TGCGCCAGCAGCTTGGGAGGACTAGCTATGGAGACCCAGTACTTC.

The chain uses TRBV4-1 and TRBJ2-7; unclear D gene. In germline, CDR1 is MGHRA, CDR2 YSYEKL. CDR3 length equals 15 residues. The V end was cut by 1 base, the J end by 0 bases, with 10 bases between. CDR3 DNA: TGCGCCAGCAGCCAAGCACTGTTTAGCTCCTACGAGCAGTACTTC. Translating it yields CASSQALFSSYEQYF.

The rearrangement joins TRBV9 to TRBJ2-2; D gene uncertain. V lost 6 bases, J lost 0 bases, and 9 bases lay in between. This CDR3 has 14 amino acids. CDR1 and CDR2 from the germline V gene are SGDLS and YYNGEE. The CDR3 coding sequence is TGTGCCAGCATGGGCAGAGCGAACACCGGGGAGCTGTTTTTT. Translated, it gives CASMGRANTGELFF. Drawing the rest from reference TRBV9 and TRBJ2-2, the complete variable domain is DSGVTQTPKHLITATGQRVTLRCSPRSGDLSVYWYQQSLDQGLQFLIQYYNGEERAKGNILERFSAQQFPDLHSELNLSSLELGDSALYFCASMGRANTGELFFGEGSRLTVL.

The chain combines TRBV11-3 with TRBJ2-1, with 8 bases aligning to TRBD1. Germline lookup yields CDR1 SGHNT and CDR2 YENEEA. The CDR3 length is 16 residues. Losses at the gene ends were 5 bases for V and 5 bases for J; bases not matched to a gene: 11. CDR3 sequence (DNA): TGTGCCAGCAGCGCGTACCAGGGGGCATACCACAATGAGCAGTTCTTC. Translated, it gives CASSAYQGAYHNEQFF.

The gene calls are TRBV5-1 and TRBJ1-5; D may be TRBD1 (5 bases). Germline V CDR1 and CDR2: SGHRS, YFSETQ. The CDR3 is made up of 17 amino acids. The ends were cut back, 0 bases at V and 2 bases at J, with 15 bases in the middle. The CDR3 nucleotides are TGCGCCAGCAGCTTGGTGGCAGGGTGGAAGGGCAATCAGCCCCAGCATTTT. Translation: CASSLVAGWKGNQPQHF. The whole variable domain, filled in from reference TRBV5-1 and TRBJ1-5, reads KAGVTQTPRYLIKTRGQQVTLSCSPISGHRSVSWYQQTPGQGLQFLFEYFSETQRNKGNFPGRFSGRQFSNSRSEMNVSTLELGDSALYLCASSLVAGWKGNQPQHFGDGTRLSIL.

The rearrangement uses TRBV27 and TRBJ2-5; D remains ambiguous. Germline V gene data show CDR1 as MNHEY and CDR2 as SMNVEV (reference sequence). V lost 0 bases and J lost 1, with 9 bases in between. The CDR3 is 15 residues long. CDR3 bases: TGTGCCAGCAGTTTATCGACGGGTCTCCAAGAGACCCAGTACTTC. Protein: CASSLSTGLQETQYF.

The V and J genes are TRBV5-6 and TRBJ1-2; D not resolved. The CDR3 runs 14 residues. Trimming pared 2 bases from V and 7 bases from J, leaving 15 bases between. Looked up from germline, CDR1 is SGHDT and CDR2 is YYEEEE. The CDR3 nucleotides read TGTGCCAGCAGCTTCACCGGGAGCCAACCTGGCTACACCTTC. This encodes CASSFTGSQPGYTF. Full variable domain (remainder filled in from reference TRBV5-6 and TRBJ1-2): DAGVTQSPTHLIKTRGQQVTLRCSPKSGHDTVSWYQQALGQGPQFIFQYYEEEERQRGNFPDRFSGHQFPNYSSELNVNALLLGDSALYLCASSFTGSQPGYTFGSGTRLTVV.

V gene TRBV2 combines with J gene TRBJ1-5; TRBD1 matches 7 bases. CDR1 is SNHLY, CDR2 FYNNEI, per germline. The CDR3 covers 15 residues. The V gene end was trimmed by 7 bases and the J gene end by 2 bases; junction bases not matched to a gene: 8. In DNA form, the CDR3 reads TGTGCCAGCATGGGGGTGGGGACAGGCAATCAGCCCCAGCATTTT. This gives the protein CASMGVGTGNQPQHF. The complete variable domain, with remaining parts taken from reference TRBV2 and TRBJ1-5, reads EPEVTQTPSHQVTQMGQEVILRCVPISNHLYFYWYRQILGQKVEFLVSFYNNEISEKSEIFDDQFSVERPDGSNFTLKIRSTKLEDSAMYFCASMGVGTGNQPQHFGDGTRLSIL.

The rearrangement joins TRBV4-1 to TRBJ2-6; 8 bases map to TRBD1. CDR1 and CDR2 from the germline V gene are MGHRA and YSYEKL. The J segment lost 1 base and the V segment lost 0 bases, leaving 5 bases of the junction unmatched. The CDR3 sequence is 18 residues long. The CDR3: CASSQEGRGRSGANVLTF. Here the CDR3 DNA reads TGCGCCAGCAGCCAAGAGGGCAGGGGGCGTTCTGGGGCCAACGTCCTGACTTTC.

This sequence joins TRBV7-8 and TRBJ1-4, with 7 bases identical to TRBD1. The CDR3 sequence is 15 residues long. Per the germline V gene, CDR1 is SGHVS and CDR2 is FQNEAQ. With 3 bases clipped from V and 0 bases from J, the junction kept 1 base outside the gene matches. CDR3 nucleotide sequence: TGTGCCAGCAGCTTCGGACAGGCAACTAATGAAAAACTGTTTTTT. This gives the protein CASSFGQATNEKLFF. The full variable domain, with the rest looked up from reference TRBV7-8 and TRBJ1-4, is GAGVSQSPRYKVAKRGQDVALRCDPISGHVSLFWYQQALGQGPEFLTYFQNEAQLDKSGLPSDRFFAERPEGSVSTLKIQRTQQEDSAVYLCASSFGQATNEKLFFGSGTQLSVL.

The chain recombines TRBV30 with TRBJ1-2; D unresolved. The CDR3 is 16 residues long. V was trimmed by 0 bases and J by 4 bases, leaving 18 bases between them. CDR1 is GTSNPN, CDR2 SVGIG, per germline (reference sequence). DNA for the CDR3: TGTGCCTGGAGTGTACTAGGAGGTCGGCTGATCTATGGCTACACCTTC. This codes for CAWSVLGGRLIYGYTF.

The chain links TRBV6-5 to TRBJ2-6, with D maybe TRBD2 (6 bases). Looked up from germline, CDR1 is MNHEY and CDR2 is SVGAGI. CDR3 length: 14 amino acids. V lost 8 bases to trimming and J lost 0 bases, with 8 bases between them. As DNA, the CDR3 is TGTGCCAGCGGCGGGAACTCTGGGGCCAACGTCCTGACTTTC. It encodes CASGGNSGANVLTF.

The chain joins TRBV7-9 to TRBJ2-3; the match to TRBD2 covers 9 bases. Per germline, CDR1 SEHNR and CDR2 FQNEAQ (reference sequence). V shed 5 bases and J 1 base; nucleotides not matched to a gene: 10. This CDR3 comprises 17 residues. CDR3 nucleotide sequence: TGTGCCAGCAGCCCGCGGGAGGGCCGTCAGGGCACAGATACGCAGTATTTT. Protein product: CASSPREGRQGTDTQYF.

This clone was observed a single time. The CDR3 nucleotides are TGTGCCAGCAGCGTAACAGGGAGTAATGAAAAACTGTTTTTT. Its translation: CASSVTGSNEKLFF. J is TRBJ1-4 and V is TRBV9, with a weak D call TRBD1 (6 bases). The ends were cut back, 1 base at V and 4 bases at J, with 8 bases in the middle. The CDR3 extends over 14 amino acids. From germline, CDR1 is SGDLS and CDR2 YYNGEE.

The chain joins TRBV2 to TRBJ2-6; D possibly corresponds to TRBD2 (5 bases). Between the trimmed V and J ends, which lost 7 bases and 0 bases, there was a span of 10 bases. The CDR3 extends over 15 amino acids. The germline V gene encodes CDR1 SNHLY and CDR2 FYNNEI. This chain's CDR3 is CASTSGSSGANVLTF. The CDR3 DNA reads TGTGCCAGCACCTCGGGGTCCTCTGGGGCCAACGTCCTGACTTTC.

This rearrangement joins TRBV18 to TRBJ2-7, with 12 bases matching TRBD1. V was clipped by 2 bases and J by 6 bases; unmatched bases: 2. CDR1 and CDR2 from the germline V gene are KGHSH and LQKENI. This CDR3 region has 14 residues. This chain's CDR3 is CASSPGTGGSEQYF. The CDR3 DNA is TGTGCCAGCTCACCAGGGACAGGGGGCAGCGAGCAGTACTTC.

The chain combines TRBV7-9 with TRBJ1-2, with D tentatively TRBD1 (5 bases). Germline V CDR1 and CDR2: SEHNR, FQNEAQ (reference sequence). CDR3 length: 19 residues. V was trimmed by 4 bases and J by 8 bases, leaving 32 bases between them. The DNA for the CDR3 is TGTGCCAGCAGCTCCATTAGAAGTCAGGAGATCCCAGGGTCCGGCGGCTACACCTTC. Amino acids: CASSSIRSQEIPGSGGYTF. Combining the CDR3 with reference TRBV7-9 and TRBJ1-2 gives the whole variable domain DTGVSQNPRHKITKRGQNVTFRCDPISEHNRLYWYRQTLGQGPEFLTYFQNEAQLEKSRLLSDRFSAERPKGSFSTLEIQRTEQGDSAMYLCASSSIRSQEIPGSGGYTFGSGTRLTVV.

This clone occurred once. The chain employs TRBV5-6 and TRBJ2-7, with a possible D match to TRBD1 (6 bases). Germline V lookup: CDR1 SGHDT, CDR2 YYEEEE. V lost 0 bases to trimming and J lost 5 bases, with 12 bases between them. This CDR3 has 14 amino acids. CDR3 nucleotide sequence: TGTGCCAGCAGCTTGGTGTCAGGGGCAAACGAGCAGTACTTC. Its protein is CASSLVSGANEQYF.